Sequencing of this T cell receptor beta chain was carried out in a study of blood T cell repertoires in COVID-19. For the study at large: Some COVID-19 samples were acute and others convalescent; all came from the United States, Italy and Spain. T cells, B-cell-depleted T cells, or PBMCs provided the cDNA or gDNA that served as material.

The protocol was immunoSEQ multiplex PCR, while the TCRdb copy is restricted to in-frame clones and leaves out a portion. The repertoire holds approximately 52,000 clones, around four fifths seen once, with 10% to 15% in the top ten. What was sequenced was peripheral blood. This TCR came from an elderly woman with acute or convalescent COVID-19.

The DNA for the CDR3 is TGTGCCACCAGCAGAACAAAGAATGAAAAACTGTTTTTT. It codes for CATSRTKNEKLFF. The rearrangement joins TRBV15 to TRBJ1-4; D gene unclear. Germline CDR1 and CDR2: LNHNV and YYDKDF (reference sequence). V was clipped by 2 bases and J by 5 bases, with 6 bases between them. CDR3 length equals 13 residues.